This is a list of T cell receptor beta chains from one sample in a study of regulatory T cells in long-lasting Graves disease. TCRdb reprocessed the multiplex PCR reads via MiXCR and lists one record per CDR3 protein. The sample holds some 420,000 distinct CDR3 sequences; 20% to 25% are singletons and the top ten take about an eighth. Source: peripheral blood mononuclear cells (PBMCs), taken when the disease was refractory, from a patient treated with antithyroid drugs. Receptors were obtained from a female donor with Graves disease. The conserved cysteine and the conserved F or W are not part of the CDR3 here. The order of the fields is V gene, J gene, CDR3 protein.

>TRBV24-1|TRBJ1-1
ATSDRGSTGFSEAF
>TRBV11-2|TRBJ1-3
AGSLGIQRFSGNTIY
>TRBV5-1|TRBJ2-5
ASSGTSGRGGGETQY
>TRBV11-2|TRBJ2-5
ASSLGGEATQETQY
>TRBV25-1|TRBJ2-7
ASGGHPDEQY
>TRBV12-3/TRBV12-4|TRBJ1-4
ASSRGPTFGNEKLF
>TRBV20-1|TRBJ1-4
SARSLLEKLF
>TRBV2|TRBJ1-2
ASSGDRGEYGYT
>TRBV6-5|TRBJ1-4
ASSYGAGSGEKLF
>TRBV7-2|TRBJ1-5
VSSETGGGNQPQH
>TRBV6-2/TRBV6-3|TRBJ2-3
ASTRAGGTDTQY
>TRBV29-1|TRBJ1-2
SVRVLVNYGYT
>TRBV29-1|TRBJ1-1
SVVTGEVTEAF
>TRBV6-1|TRBJ2-1
ASRDNLNEQF
>TRBV6-2/TRBV6-3|TRBJ1-2
ATGQGNYGYT